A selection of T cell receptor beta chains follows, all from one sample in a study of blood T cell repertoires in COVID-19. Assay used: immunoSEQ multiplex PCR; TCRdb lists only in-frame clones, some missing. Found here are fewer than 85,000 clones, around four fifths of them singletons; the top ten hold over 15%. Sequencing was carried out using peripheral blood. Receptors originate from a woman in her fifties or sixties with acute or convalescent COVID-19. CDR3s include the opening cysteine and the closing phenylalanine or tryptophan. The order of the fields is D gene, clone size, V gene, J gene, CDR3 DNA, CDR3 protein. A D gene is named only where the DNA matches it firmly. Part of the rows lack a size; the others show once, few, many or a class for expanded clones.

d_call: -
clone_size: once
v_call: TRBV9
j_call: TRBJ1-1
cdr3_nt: TGTGCCAGCAGCGTAGCTACGGGGGGCGCGGGCACTGAAGCTTTCTTT
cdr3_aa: CASSVATGGAGTEAFF

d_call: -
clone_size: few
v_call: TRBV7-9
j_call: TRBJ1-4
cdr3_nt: TGTGCCAGCAGCTTCCCAGCGGGCGGCGAAAAACTGTTTTTT
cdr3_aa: CASSFPAGGEKLFF

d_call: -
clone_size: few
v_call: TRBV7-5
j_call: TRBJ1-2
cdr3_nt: TGTGCCAGAAGCTCCACAGGGGTATCGGGCTACACCTTC
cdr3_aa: CARSSTGVSGYTF

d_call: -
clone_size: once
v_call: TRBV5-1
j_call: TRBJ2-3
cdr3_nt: TGCGCCAGCAGCCCCCGCCGGGACACTACAGATACGCAGTATTTT
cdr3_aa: CASSPRRDTTDTQYF

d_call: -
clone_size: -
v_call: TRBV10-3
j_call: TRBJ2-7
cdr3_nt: TGTGCCAGTAGTTACCGCGACGAGCAGTACTTC
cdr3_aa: CASSYRDEQYF

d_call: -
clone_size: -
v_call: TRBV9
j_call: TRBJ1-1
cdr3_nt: TGTGCCAGCAGCGCGGGGGGGAACACTGAAGCTTTCTTT
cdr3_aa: CASSAGGNTEAFF

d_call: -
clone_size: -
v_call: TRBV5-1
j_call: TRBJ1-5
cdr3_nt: TGCGCCAGCAGCGCGGCGATGGGGGGTCAGCCCCAGCATTTT
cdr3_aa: CASSAAMGGQPQHF

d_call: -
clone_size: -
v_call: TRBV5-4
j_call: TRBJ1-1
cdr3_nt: TGTGCCAGCAGCTTGGGGCAAACAGGGCTGAACACTGAAGCTTTCTTT
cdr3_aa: CASSLGQTGLNTEAFF

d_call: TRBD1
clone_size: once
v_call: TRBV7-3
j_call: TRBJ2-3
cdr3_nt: TGTGCCAGCGGGGACAGGGGCGGAGATACGCAGTATTTT
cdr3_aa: CASGDRGGDTQYF

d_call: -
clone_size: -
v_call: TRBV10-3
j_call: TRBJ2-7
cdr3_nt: TGTGCCATCAGCCTCGGAGGAGGGCCAGACGAGCAGTACTTC
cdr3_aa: CAISLGGGPDEQYF

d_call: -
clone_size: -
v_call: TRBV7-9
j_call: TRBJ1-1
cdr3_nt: TGTGCCAGCAGCTTAGAAAGGGGAACTGAAGCTTTCTTT
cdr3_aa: CASSLERGTEAFF

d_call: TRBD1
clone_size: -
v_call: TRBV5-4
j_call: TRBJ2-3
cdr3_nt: TGTGCCAGCAGCTACCGGGACAGGGGAGGAGATACGCAGTATTTT
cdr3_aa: CASSYRDRGGDTQYF

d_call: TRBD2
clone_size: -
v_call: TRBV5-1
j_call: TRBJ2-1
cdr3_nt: TGCGCCAGCAGCCGTATATCTAGCGGGGGTTCCTACAATGAGCAGTTCTTC
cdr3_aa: CASSRISSGGSYNEQFF

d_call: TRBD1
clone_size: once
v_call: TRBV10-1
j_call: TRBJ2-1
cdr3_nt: TGCGCCAGCAGCCCCCTGGGACAGGAACAGGGTGAGCAGTTCTTC
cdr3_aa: CASSPLGQEQGEQFF

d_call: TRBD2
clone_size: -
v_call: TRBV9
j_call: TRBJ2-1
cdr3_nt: TGTGCCAGCAGCGTCCTAGCGGGAACTATGTTAGAGCAGTTCTTC
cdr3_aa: CASSVLAGTMLEQFF

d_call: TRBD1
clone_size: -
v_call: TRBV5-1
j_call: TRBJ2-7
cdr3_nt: TGCGCCAGCAGCGTCCTGGGACAGGGTACGGGCGAGCAGTACTTC
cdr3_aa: CASSVLGQGTGEQYF

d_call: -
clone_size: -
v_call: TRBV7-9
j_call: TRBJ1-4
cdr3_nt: TGTGCCAGCAGCTTAGCGGGCTTCCCCGCAGGAAAACTGTTTTTT
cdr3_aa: CASSLAGFPAGKLFF

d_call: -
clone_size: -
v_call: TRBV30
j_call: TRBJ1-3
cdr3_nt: TGTGCCTGGAGTCGGGGCTCTGGAAACACCATATATTTT
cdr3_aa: CAWSRGSGNTIYF

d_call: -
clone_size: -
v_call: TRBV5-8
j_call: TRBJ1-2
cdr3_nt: TGTGCCAGCAGCTTAACCGTACAGGGAATTAACTATGGCTACACCTTC
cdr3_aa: CASSLTVQGINYGYTF

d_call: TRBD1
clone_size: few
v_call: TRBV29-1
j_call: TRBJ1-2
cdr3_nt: TGCAGCGTTGATAGACAGGGGCTGGGTGGCTACACCTTC
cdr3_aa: CSVDRQGLGGYTF

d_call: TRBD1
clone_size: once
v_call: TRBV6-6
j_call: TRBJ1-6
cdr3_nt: TGTGCCAGCAGTTCCCCGACCGGGACAGGGAATTCACCCCTCCACTTT
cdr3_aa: CASSSPTGTGNSPLHF

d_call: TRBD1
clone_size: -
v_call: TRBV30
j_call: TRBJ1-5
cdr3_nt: TGTGCCTGGAGTGTCCCTCTGGGACAGGGTAGGGGGCAGCCCCAGCATTTT
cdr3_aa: CAWSVPLGQGRGQPQHF

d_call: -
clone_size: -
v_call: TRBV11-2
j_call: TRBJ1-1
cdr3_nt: TGTGCCAGCAGCACCCACAGGGTCGGCACTGAAGCTTTCTTT
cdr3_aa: CASSTHRVGTEAFF

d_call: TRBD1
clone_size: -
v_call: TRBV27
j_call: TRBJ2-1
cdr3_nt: TGTGCCAGCAATTTCGGACAGGGGAAGTTCTTC
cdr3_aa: CASNFGQGKFF

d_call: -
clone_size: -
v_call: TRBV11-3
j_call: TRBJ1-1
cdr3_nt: TGTGCCAGCAGCTTAAGGGGATTGGCAGCTTTCTTT
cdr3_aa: CASSLRGLAAFF

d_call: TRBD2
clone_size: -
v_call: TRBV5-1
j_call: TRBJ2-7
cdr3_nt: TGCGCCAGCAGCTTGGTGGCGGGGGGGCTCGAGCAGTACTTC
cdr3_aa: CASSLVAGGLEQYF

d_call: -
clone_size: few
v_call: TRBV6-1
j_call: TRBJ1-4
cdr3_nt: TGTGCCAGCAGTGAAGTTACCGGGGGGGCTTGGGAAAAACTGTTTTTT
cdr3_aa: CASSEVTGGAWEKLFF

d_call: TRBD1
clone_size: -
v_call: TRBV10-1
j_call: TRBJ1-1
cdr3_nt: TGCGCCAGCAGGAGGGACAGGGGCACTGAAGCTTTCTTT
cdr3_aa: CASRRDRGTEAFF

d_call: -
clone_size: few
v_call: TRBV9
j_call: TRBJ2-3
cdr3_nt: TGTGCCAGCAGCGTAGCTGGGGGCGATACGCAGTATTTT
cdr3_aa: CASSVAGGDTQYF

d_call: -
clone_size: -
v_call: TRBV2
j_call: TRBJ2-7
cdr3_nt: TGTGCCAGCAGTTCGGGACTTTACGACGAGCAGTACTTC
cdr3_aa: CASSSGLYDEQYF

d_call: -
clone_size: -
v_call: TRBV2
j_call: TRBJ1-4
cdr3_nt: TGTGCCAGCAGTGATTCTCCCTCAGGTAGATGTTATTTT
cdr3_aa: CASSDSPSGRCYF

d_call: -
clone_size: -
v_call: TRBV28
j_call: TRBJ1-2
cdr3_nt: TGTGCCACCGGGGTTGGCTACACCTTC
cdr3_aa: CATGVGYTF

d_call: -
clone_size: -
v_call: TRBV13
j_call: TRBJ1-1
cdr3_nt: TGTGCCAGCGCCCCTCGGGTGAACACTGAAGCTTTCTTT
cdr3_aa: CASAPRVNTEAFF

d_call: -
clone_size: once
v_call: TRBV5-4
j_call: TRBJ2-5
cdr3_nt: TGTGCCAGCAGCTCACCAAGGACTAACAGAGGTTCTCAAGAGACCCAGTACTTC
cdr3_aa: CASSSPRTNRGSQETQYF

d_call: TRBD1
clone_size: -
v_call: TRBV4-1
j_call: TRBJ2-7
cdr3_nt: TGCGCCAGCAGCCGGGGACAGGGGGCCTACGAGCAGTACTTC
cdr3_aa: CASSRGQGAYEQYF

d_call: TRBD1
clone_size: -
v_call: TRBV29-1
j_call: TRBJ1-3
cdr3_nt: TGCAGCGGTGTCAGGGGGTCTGGAAACACCATATATTTT
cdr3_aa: CSGVRGSGNTIYF

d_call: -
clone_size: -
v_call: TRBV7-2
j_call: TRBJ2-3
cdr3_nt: TGTGCCAGCAGCTTACAGCGGGCCACAGATACGCAGTATTTT
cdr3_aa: CASSLQRATDTQYF

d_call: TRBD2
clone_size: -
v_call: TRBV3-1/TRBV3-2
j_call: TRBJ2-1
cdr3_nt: TGTGCCAGCAGCCAAGATGGGTCGGGACTAGGGCGTGAGCAGTTCTTC
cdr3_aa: CASSQDGSGLGREQFF

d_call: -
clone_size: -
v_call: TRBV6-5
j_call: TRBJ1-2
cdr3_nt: TGTGCCAGCAGTTACTCGAGGCAGTGGAACTATGGCTACACCTTC
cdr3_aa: CASSYSRQWNYGYTF

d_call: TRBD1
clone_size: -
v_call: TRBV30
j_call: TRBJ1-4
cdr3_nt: TGTGCCTGGAGTGTAAAGGCCGGACAGGGACTGAAACTGTTTTTT
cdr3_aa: CAWSVKAGQGLKLFF

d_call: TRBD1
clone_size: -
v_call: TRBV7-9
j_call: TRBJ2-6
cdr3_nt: TGTGCCAGCAGGCATAGCCCGGGACAGAGGGTATCTGGGGCCAACGTCCTGACTTTC
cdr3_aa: CASRHSPGQRVSGANVLTF

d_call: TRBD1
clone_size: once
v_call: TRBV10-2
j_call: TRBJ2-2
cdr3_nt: TGCGCCAGCAGTGGAGCAGGGGGCTTCACCGGGGAGCTGTTTTTT
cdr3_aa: CASSGAGGFTGELFF

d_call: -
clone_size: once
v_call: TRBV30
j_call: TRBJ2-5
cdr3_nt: TGTGCCTGGAGTCCCGAGTCGGAGACCCAGTACTTC
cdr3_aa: CAWSPESETQYF

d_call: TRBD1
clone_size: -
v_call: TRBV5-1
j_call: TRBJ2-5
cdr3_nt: TGCGCCAGCAGGAGACAGGGATGGTTTGGAGAGACCCAGTACTTC
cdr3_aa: CASRRQGWFGETQYF

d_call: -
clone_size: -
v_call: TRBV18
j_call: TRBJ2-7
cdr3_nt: TGTGCCAGCTCACCGCGCGCCTACGAGCAGTACTTC
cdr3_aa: CASSPRAYEQYF

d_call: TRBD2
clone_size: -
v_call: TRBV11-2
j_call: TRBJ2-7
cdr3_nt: TGTGCCAGCAGCTTAGCCGGGACTACCGTGAGGAGAGAGCAGTACTTC
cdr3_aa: CASSLAGTTVRREQYF

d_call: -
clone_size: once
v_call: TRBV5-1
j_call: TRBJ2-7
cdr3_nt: TGCGCCAGCAGCTCGGACTGGACCTCCTACGAGCAGTACTTC
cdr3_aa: CASSSDWTSYEQYF

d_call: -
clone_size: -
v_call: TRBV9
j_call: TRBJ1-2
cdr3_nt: TGTGCCAGCAGCACCTCCGAGGGGGGGATCGGTGGCTACACCTTC
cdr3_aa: CASSTSEGGIGGYTF

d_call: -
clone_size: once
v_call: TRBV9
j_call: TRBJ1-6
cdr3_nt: TGTGCCAGCAGCGTAGGTCAAGGGACTGCTAATAATTCACCCCTCCACTTT
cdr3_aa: CASSVGQGTANNSPLHF

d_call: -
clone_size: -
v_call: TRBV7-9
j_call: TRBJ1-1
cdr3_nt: TGTGCCAGCAGCTTATTAGGACAAACGAACACTGAAGCTTTCTTT
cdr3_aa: CASSLLGQTNTEAFF

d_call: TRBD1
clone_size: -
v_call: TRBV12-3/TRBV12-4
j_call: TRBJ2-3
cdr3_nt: TGTGCCAGCAGTTTTAAGACAGGGATTCAGTATTTT
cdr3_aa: CASSFKTGIQYF

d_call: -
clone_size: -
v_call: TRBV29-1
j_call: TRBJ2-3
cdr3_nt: TGCAGCCCGCTACAGGTACCAGATACGCAGTATTTT
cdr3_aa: CSPLQVPDTQYF

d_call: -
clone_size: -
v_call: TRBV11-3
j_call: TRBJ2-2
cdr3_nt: TGTGCCAGCAGCTTTCCAACAGGGTGGGAAGGGGAGCTGTTTTTT
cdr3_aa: CASSFPTGWEGELFF

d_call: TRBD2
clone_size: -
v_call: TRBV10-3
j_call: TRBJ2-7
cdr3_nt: TGTGCCATCAGTGACCTAGCGGGAGCGGGCGAGCAGTACTTC
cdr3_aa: CAISDLAGAGEQYF

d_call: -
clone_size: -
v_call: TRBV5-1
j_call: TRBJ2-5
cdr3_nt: TGCGCCAGCAGAACCGCAGGGGTCCGGTTAGAGACCCAGTACTTC
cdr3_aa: CASRTAGVRLETQYF

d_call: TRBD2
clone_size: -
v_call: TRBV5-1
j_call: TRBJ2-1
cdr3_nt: TGCGCCAGCAGTTGGACTAGCGGGGGCGCCTACAATGAGCAGTTCTTC
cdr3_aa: CASSWTSGGAYNEQFF

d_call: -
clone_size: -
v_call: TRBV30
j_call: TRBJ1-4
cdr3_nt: TGTGCCTGGAGTAAGAAAGGGGCTGAAAAACTGTTTTTT
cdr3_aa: CAWSKKGAEKLFF

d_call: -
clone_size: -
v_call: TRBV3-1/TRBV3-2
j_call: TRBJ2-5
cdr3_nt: TGTGCCAGCAGCCAAGCAATCCAGACCCAGTACTTC
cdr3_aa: CASSQAIQTQYF